This T cell receptor beta chain was retrieved from a study of cytomegalovirus exposure and HLA in healthy donors. Study in general: Approximately 83 million unique TCRs from HLA-typed donors were held in an early data release.

About this clone: Its antigen is not identified.

Germline V gene sequence: CDR1 SGHVS, CDR2 FNYEAQ. The CDR3 has 13 amino acids. V lost 3 bases and J lost 0, with 3 bases in between. Nominal health characterized the donors when sampled, though unrecorded immune exposures were likely. Study observations and caveats: The classifier reportedly diagnosed cytomegalovirus status with high specificity and sensitivity.

The PCR was carried out with 60 Vbeta primers and 13 Jbeta primers. Data came from immunoSEQ multiplex PCR; TCRdb stores just in-frame clones and leaves some out. The repertoire holds about 140,000 clones, with around 73% as singletons. The rearrangement links TRBV7-6 to TRBJ1-5; D not resolved. The receptor comes from a human donor in good health. The sample comprised PBMCs. CDR3 residues: CASSFYSNQPQHF. CDR3 nucleotides: TGTGCCAGCAGCTTTTATAGCAATCAGCCCCAGCATTTT.